The 32 T cell receptor beta chains reported below all come from one sample, sequenced in a study of Graves' ophthalmopathy and Graves' hyperthyroidism. For repertoire sequencing, the TCR beta CDR3 regions were amplified from RNA transcripts. A first-round RT-PCR used HTBI primers, followed by a second-round multiplex PCR. TCRdb itself ran the multiplex PCR reads through MiXCR, one entry per CDR3 protein. Altogether 500,000 to 800,000 distinct CDR3 sequences are present, about 40% being singletons, with the ten largest covering more than 3%. The sample was peripheral blood. Receptors originate from an adult man with Graves' ophthalmopathy.

This clonotype was seen ten or more times. This chain uses TRBV2 with TRBJ1-1, with D hard to call. Germline CDR1 and CDR2: SNHLY and FYNNEI. CDR3 size: 14 residues. V gave up 5 bases and J gave up 2 bases, with 12 bases separating them. CDR3 coding DNA: TGTGCCAGCAGTCCCCACGCTATTAACACTGAAGCTTTCTTT. Translation gives CASSPHAINTEAFF.

In this sample, this clonotype turned up many times. This chain links TRBV29-1 with TRBJ2-7; D gene uncertain. V dropped 4 bases and J dropped 4 bases, with 8 bases sitting between them. This CDR3 is built from 11 residues. Germline values: CDR1 SQVTM, CDR2 ANQGSEA. The chain's CDR3 is CSVASEYEQYF. In nucleotides, the CDR3 is TGCAGCGTTGCGAGTGAGTACGAGCAGTACTTC.

With regard to this clonotype: Its ends do not fully match the called genes, so a read error is possible. This chain links TRBV29-1 with TRBJ1-2; perhaps TRBD1 as D (5 bases). This CDR3 comprises 13 residues. The germline gives CDR1 SQVTM, CDR2 ANQGSEA. The CDR3 spells CCVLGDGPSGYTF. CDR3 DNA sequence: TGCTGCGTGCTCGGGGACGGCCCTTCTGGCTACACCTTC.

This clonotype was observed a few times. The chain has TRBV10-3 and TRBJ1-6; 7 nucleotides line up with TRBD1. Trimming at V came to 10 bases and at J to 7 bases, leaving 16 bases not matched to a gene. Germline CDR1 ENHRY, CDR2 SYGVKD. This CDR3 is built from 16 residues. The CDR3 sequence: CASRRTPGQKNSPLHF. DNA for the CDR3: TGTGCCAGCAGGCGTACTCCGGGACAGAAAAATTCACCCCTCCACTTT.

This clonotype has a count of ten or more. The CDR3 protein is CSPGTSGSGETQYF. In DNA, the CDR3 is TGCAGTCCCGGGACTAGCGGATCGGGGGAGACCCAGTACTTC. V usage is TRBV20-1 and J usage is TRBJ2-5; 11 bases are a match to TRBD2. Germline V gene lookup returns CDR1 DFQATT and CDR2 SNEGSKA (reference sequence). The V and J ends lost 8 bases and 5 bases, in that order; junction bases with no gene match: 10. The CDR3 sequence is 14 residues long.

This clonotype showed up many times. The chain carries TRBV10-3 and TRBJ2-7; D remains unclear. The V end lost 2 bases, the J end lost 2 bases, and 7 bases lay between the germline ends. This CDR3 comprises 13 residues. Germline V gene data show CDR1 as ENHRY and CDR2 as SYGVKD. The CDR3 DNA sequence: TGTGCCATCAGTGAGAGGCAAGCCTACGAGCAGTACTTC. It translates to CAISERQAYEQYF.

This clonotype was observed at least ten times. The rearrangement links TRBV5-1 to TRBJ2-6; 7 bases map to TRBD2. V trimming: 1 base; J trimming: 7 bases; junction bases outside the gene matches: 5. Germline values: CDR1 SGHRS, CDR2 YFSETQ. This CDR3 spans 15 amino acids. This chain's CDR3 is CASSLSAGEANVLTF. The CDR3 bases are TGCGCCAGCAGCTTGAGCGCGGGAGAAGCCAACGTCCTGACTTTC.

This clonotype was counted at least ten times. This chain connects TRBV19 to TRBJ1-5; TRBD1 matches 10 bases. Germline lookup yields CDR1 LNHDA and CDR2 SQIVND (reference sequence). There are 16 residues in the CDR3. The J segment lost 7 bases and the V segment lost 5 bases, leaving 11 bases of the junction unmatched. CDR3 DNA: TGTGCCAGTAGTTCCCGACAGGGGGCTGTCAACCAGCCCCAGCATTTT. Its protein is CASSSRQGAVNQPQHF.

This clonotype was counted ten times or more. This chain links TRBV9 with TRBJ2-7, with TRBD1 matching 8 bases. Per the germline V gene, CDR1 is SGDLS and CDR2 is YYNGEE. V shed 0 bases and J 3 bases; nucleotides not matched to a gene: 11. The CDR3 is 17 amino acids. The CDR3 protein is CASSVDGAGTGVYEQYF. The CDR3 DNA reads as TGTGCCAGCAGCGTAGACGGAGCCGGGACAGGAGTCTACGAGCAGTACTTC.

V and J are TRBV2 and TRBJ2-5; maybe TRBD1 (5 bases). The CDR3 is made up of 15 amino acids. Germline V lookup: CDR1 SNHLY, CDR2 FYNNEI. Trimming cost V 7 bases and J 3 bases, with 18 bases left between them. The CDR3 bases are TGTGCCAGCATAGGGCAGGGCGGTGGGGAAGAGACCCAGTACTTC. It yields the protein CASIGQGGGEETQYF.

The V call is TRBV2, the J call TRBJ1-2; 8 bases map to TRBD1. The V and J ends lost 8 bases and 8 bases, in that order; junction bases with no gene match: 7. CDR3 length: 12 amino acids. Looked up from germline, CDR1 is SNHLY and CDR2 is FYNNEI. This chain's CDR3 is CASRDRLSGYTF. The DNA for the CDR3 is TGTGCCAGCCGGGACAGGTTGTCCGGCTACACCTTC.

This clonotype was recorded many times. The rearrangement joins TRBV10-3 to TRBJ2-2; 12 nucleotides align to TRBD2. V lost 4 bases, J lost 4 bases, and 4 bases stayed unmatched. The CDR3 consists of 16 residues. CDR1 ENHRY and CDR2 SYGVKD come from the germline V gene. In DNA form, the CDR3 reads TGTGCCATCAGTGCCCAGACTAGCGGGAGCACCGGGGAGCTGTTTTTT. Translated: CAISAQTSGSTGELFF.

Ten or more counts support this clonotype. V is TRBV19 and J is TRBJ1-1; D is ambiguous. Germline V gene data show CDR1 as LNHDA and CDR2 as SQIVND (reference sequence). The CDR3 totals 11 residues. The V end lost 3 bases, the J end lost 8 bases, and 7 bases lay between the germline ends. CDR3 DNA: TGTGCCAGTAGTATTTCGGCAGAAGCTTTCTTT. Protein: CASSISAEAFF.

This clonotype was observed a few times. This chain joins TRBV20-1 and TRBJ2-5, with D perhaps TRBD1 (6 bases). This CDR3 is 15 amino acids long. Trimming stripped 6 bases from V and 2 bases from J, with 19 bases between. Germline CDR1 is DFQATT and CDR2 is SNEGSKA (reference sequence). CDR3 loop: CSAKGDTIIQETQYF. CDR3 coding DNA: TGCAGTGCCAAAGGGGACACCATAATTCAAGAGACCCAGTACTTC.

The sample holds many counts of this clonotype. The J gene is TRBJ1-1, the V gene TRBV12-3 or TRBV12-4, with D possibly matching TRBD1 (5 bases). This CDR3 spans 14 amino acids. Trimming took off 7 bases at V and 0 bases at J, with 12 bases between the two ends. The CDR3 is CASTGGVLNTEAFF. The CDR3, as DNA: TGTGCCAGCACCGGGGGGGTGTTGAACACTGAAGCTTTCTTT.

J is TRBJ2-5 and V is TRBV7-2; D gene unclear. V shed 5 bases and J shed 5 bases, with 9 bases lying between them. Germline-derived CDR1 and CDR2 are SGHTA and FQGNSA. The CDR3 extends over 12 amino acids. CDR3 amino acids: CASSHPPETQYF. The DNA of the CDR3 is TGTGCCAGCAGCCACCCCCCGGAGACCCAGTACTTC. The entire variable domain, with the rest obtained from reference TRBV7-2 and TRBJ2-5, is as follows: GAGVSQSPSNKVTEKGKDVELRCDPISGHTALYWYRQSLGQGLEFLIYFQGNSAPDKSGLPSDRFSAERTGGSVSTLTIQRTQQEDSAVYLCASSHPPETQYFGPGTRLLVL.

This clonotype came up once. A much larger clone lies a single base off, so this may be a read error. V usage is TRBV12-3 or TRBV12-4 and J usage is TRBJ1-2; no clear D gene. This CDR3 has 14 amino acids. Trimming stripped 4 bases from V and 1 base from J, with 10 bases between. The CDR3 nucleotides read TGTGCCAGCAGTTCACAAGAAGATAACTATGGCTACACCTTC. Its protein is CASSSQEDNYGYTF.

The chain uses TRBV7-2 and TRBJ2-3; 7 positions agree with TRBD2. The CDR3 extends over 14 amino acids. J gave up 0 bases and V 8 bases, and 5 bases lay outside the gene matches. Germline assignment: CDR1 SGHTA and CDR2 FQGNSA. In nucleotides, the CDR3 is TGTGCCAGCCAGGGACTACCCAGCACAGATACGCAGTATTTT. Protein: CASQGLPSTDTQYF.

The chain uses TRBV25-1 and TRBJ2-7; maybe TRBD2 (6 bases). CDR3 length: 13 amino acids. Trimming pared 11 bases from V and 5 bases from J, leaving 19 bases between. CDR1 MGHDK and CDR2 SYGVNS come from the germline V gene. CDR3: CAWRGPTRDEQYF. DNA of the CDR3: TGTGCCTGGAGGGGCCCAACTAGGGACGAGCAGTACTTC.

This clonotype was seen only a few times. This rearrangement joins TRBV2 to TRBJ2-7, with 10 bases aligning to TRBD2. This CDR3 is 15 amino acids long. Germline assignment: CDR1 SNHLY and CDR2 FYNNEI. The trim removed 0 bases at V and 7 bases at J, leaving 6 bases unmatched. CDR3 nucleotide sequence: TGTGCCAGCAGTGAAGCTAGCGGGAGGTCTAAAGAGCAGTACTTC. It encodes CASSEASGRSKEQYF.

This clonotype occurred many times. This chain connects TRBV10-2 to TRBJ2-7, with D hard to call. The germline V gene has CDR1 WSHSY and CDR2 SAAADI. Trimming pared 3 bases from V and 1 base from J, leaving 10 bases between. This CDR3 is built from 14 residues. The DNA for the CDR3 is TGCGCCAGCAGTGACCTGGGGAATTCCTACGAGCAGTACTTC. Its translation is CASSDLGNSYEQYF.

This clonotype was observed many times. The chain recombines TRBV19 with TRBJ1-2; D perhaps matches TRBD1 (6 bases). V lost 6 bases, J lost 3 bases, and 20 bases lay in between. Germline assignment: CDR1 LNHDA and CDR2 SQIVND (reference sequence). This CDR3 comprises 16 residues. The DNA of the CDR3 is TGTGCCAGTAGCAAACAGGGAGTCGGTGGCGACTATGGCTACACCTTC. Translating it yields CASSKQGVGGDYGYTF.

This clonotype has only a few counts. V is TRBV6-5 and J is TRBJ1-4; 7 positions match TRBD1. Trimming cost V 8 bases and J 4 bases; bases outside gene matches: 4. The CDR3 is 13 residues long. The germline gives CDR1 MNHEY, CDR2 SVGAGI. CDR3 in DNA: TGTGCCAGCTCGACAGGGTTTAATGAAAAACTGTTTTTT. Its protein is CASSTGFNEKLFF.

The V and J genes are TRBV29-1 and TRBJ2-7; D may be TRBD2 (6 bases). Trimming left V 8 bases short and J 2 bases short, with 13 bases between. Germline CDR1 SQVTM, CDR2 ANQGSEA. CDR3 length: 12 residues. CDR3: CSRGTPAYEQYF. The CDR3 bases are TGCAGCCGGGGGACTCCCGCCTACGAGCAGTACTTC.

The table lists this clonotype with a count of one. The chain employs TRBV6-1 and TRBJ1-1; D is perhaps TRBD1 (5 bases). Germline assignment: CDR1 MNHNS and CDR2 SASEGT. This CDR3 has 16 amino acids. Trimming took off 8 bases at V and 1 base at J, with 20 bases between the two ends. CDR3 sequence: CASSPRFRAQNTEAFF. The CDR3 coding sequence is TGTGCCAGCTCTCCAAGATTCAGGGCTCAGAACACTGAAGCTTTCTTT.

This chain connects TRBV4-3 to TRBJ1-5; tentative D call: TRBD1 (5 bases). V was clipped by 2 bases and J by 2 bases, with 10 bases between them. Germline CDR1 reads LGHNA; CDR2 reads YSLEER. There are 15 residues in the CDR3. Here the CDR3 DNA reads TGCGCCAGCAGCCAATCGAGAGGGGGCAATCAGCCCCAGCATTTT. Translating gives CASSQSRGGNQPQHF.

This clonotype was seen just once. The V and J genes are TRBV29-1 and TRBJ1-1; D unresolved. Germline assignment: CDR1 SQVTM and CDR2 ANQGSEA. CDR3 length: 13 residues. With 6 bases removed from V and 5 bases from J, the gap between germline ends came to 16 bases. CDR3 nucleotides: TGCAGCGTAGTAACGGGAGGGTATACTGAAGCTTTCTTT. Its protein is CSVVTGGYTEAFF.

The chain combines TRBV29-1 with TRBJ1-1; 7 nucleotides match TRBD1. V lost 5 bases, J lost 10 bases, and 7 bases stayed unmatched. This CDR3 spans 11 amino acids. Looked up from germline, CDR1 is SQVTM and CDR2 is ANQGSEA. CDR3: CSVLGGPAAFF. The DNA of the CDR3 is TGCAGCGTTCTAGGGGGCCCTGCAGCTTTCTTT.

This rearrangement joins TRBV15 to TRBJ2-5; perhaps TRBD1 as D (5 bases). Trimming removed 3 bases from V and 4 bases from J, with 18 bases in between. CDR1 LNHNV and CDR2 YYDKDF come from the germline V gene (reference sequence). The CDR3 is made up of 16 amino acids. CDR3 DNA sequence: TGTGCCACCAGCAGCCGTTCAGTGGGGCAGGCAGAGACCCAGTACTTC. Translated, it gives CATSSRSVGQAETQYF.

The rearrangement joins TRBV5-1 to TRBJ1-1; TRBD1 matches at 7 bases. The CDR3 has 15 amino acids. Germline V gene data show CDR1 as SGHRS and CDR2 as YFSETQ. With 4 bases clipped from V and 0 bases from J, the junction kept 6 bases outside the gene matches. The CDR3 nucleotides read TGCGCCAGCAGCGCTGGGACAGCTATGAACACTGAAGCTTTCTTT. This translates into CASSAGTAMNTEAFF.

This clonotype was detected many times. The chain is built from TRBV20-1 and TRBJ2-7; weak D call: TRBD2 (7 bases). With 4 bases removed from V and 2 bases from J, the gap between germline ends came to 12 bases. CDR3 length: 13 amino acids. CDR1 and CDR2 from the germline V gene are DFQATT and SNEGSKA (reference sequence). CDR3 sequence: CSAKRDTPYEQYF. For the CDR3, the DNA is TGCAGTGCTAAGCGGGACACCCCCTACGAGCAGTACTTC.

This clonotype was observed at least ten times. The junction departs from germline at one end; a sequencing error may be responsible. This chain connects TRBV7-7 to TRBJ1-1, with D possibly being TRBD1 (5 bases). The CDR3 contains 13 residues. CDR1 and CDR2 from the germline V gene are SSHAT and FNYEAQ (reference sequence). CDR3 protein: CASSLGEGTEAFF. The CDR3 DNA is TGTGCTAGCAGCTTAGGGGAGGGCACTGAAGCTTTCTTT.